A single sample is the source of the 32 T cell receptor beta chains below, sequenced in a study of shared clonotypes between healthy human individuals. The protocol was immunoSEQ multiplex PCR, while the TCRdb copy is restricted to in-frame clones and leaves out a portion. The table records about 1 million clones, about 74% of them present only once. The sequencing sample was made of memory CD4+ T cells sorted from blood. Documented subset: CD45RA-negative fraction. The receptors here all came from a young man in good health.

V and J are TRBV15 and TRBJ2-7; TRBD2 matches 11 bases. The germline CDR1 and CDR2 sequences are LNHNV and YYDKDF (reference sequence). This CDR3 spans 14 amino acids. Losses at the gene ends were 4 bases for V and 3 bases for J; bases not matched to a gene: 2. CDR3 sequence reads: CATSTSGRNYEQYF. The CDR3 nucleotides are TGTGCCACCAGCACTAGCGGGAGGAACTACGAGCAGTACTTC.

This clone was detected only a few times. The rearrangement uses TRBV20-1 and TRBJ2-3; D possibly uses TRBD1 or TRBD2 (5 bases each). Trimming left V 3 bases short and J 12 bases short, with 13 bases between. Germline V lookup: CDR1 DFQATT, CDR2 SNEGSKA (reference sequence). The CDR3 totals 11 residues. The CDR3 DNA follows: TGCAGTGCTAGGGCCGGGACCCATCAGTATTTT. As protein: CSARAGTHQYF.

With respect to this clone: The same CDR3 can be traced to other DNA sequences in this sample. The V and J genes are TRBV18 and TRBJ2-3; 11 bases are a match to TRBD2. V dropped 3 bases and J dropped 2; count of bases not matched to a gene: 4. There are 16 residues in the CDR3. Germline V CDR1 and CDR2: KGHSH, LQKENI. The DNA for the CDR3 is TGTGCCAGCTCACCCGGGACTAGCGGTTTCACAGATACGCAGTATTTT. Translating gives CASSPGTSGFTDTQYF.

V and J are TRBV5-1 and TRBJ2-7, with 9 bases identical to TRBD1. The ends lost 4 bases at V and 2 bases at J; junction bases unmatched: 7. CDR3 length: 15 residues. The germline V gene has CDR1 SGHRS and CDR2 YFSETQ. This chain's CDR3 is CASSRQGDRTYEQYF. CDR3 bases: TGCGCCAGCAGCCGACAGGGGGACAGGACCTACGAGCAGTACTTC.

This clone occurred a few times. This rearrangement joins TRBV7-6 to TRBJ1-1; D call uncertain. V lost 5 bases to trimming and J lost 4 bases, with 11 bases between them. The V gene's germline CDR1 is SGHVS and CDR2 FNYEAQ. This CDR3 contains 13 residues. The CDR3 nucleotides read TGTGCCAGCAGCGAGCAGGAAAGCACTGAAGCTTTCTTT. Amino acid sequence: CASSEQESTEAFF.

The CDR3 coding sequence is TGTGCCAGCAACTTGGGACAGGGGGCTTATGGCTACACCTTC. Translation gives CASNLGQGAYGYTF. This chain joins TRBV9 and TRBJ1-2; TRBD1 aligns across 12 bases. CDR3 size: 14 residues. The V gene end was trimmed by 6 bases and the J gene end by 5 bases; junction bases not matched to a gene: 5. CDR1 and CDR2 from the germline V gene are SGDLS and YYNGEE.

This CDR3 reads CASSSSGTGILVYF. CDR3 DNA sequence: TGTGCCAGCAGTTCCTCCGGGACAGGGATCCTGGTGTACTTC. The rearrangement joins TRBV28 to TRBJ2-7, with 9 bases aligning to TRBD1. CDR3 length: 14 residues. The germline CDR1 and CDR2 sequences are MDHEN and SYDVKM. J gave up 12 bases and V 4 bases, and 13 bases lay outside the gene matches.

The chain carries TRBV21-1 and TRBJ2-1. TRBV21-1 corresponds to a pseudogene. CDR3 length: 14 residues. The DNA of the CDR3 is TGTGCCAGCAGCACCCGGGGGCAGGACAATGAGCAGTTCTTC. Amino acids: CASSTRGQDNEQFF.

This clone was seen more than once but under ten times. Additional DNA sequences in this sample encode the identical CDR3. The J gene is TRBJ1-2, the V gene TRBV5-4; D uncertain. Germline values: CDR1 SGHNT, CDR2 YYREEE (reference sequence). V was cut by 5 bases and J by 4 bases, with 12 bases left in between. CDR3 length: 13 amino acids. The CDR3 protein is CASSSDGSYGYTF. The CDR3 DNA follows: TGTGCCAGCAGTTCGGACGGGAGCTATGGCTACACCTTC.

The CDR3 loop is CASSQAPGQGNTEAFF. The CDR3 DNA sequence: TGCGCCAGCAGCCAGGCTCCGGGACAGGGGAACACTGAAGCTTTCTTT. The V and J genes are TRBV5-1 and TRBJ1-1; the match to TRBD1 covers 9 bases. V shed 4 bases and J 1 base; nucleotides not matched to a gene: 8. Germline values: CDR1 SGHRS, CDR2 YFSETQ. The CDR3 spans 16 residues.

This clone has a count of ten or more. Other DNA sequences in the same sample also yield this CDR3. The DNA for the CDR3 is TGTGCCAGCAGGACTGACAGCTATGGCTACACCTTC. Translation: CASRTDSYGYTF. The chain couples TRBV2 to TRBJ1-2, with a tentative D call TRBD1 (5 bases). V gave up 6 bases and J gave up 4 bases, with 9 bases separating them. This CDR3 is 12 amino acids long. CDR1 and CDR2 (germline): SNHLY, FYNNEI. The whole variable domain, remainder taken from reference TRBV2 and TRBJ1-2, is EPEVTQTPSHQVTQMGQEVILRCVPISNHLYFYWYRQILGQKVEFLVSFYNNEISEKSEIFDDQFSVERPDGSNFTLKIRSTKLEDSAMYFCASRTDSYGYTFGSGTRLTVV.

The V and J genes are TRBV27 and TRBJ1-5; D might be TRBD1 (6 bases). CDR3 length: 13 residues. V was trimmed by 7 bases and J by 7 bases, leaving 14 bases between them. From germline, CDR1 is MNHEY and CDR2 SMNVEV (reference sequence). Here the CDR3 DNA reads TGTGCCAGCAAAGAACAGGGAGGACAGCCCCAGCATTTT. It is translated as CASKEQGGQPQHF.

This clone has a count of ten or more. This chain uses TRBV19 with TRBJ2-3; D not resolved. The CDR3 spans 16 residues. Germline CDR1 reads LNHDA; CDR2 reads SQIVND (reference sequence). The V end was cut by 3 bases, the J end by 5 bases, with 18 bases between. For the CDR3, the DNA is TGTGCCAGTAGTATCTATGGAAAAGAGTTCGAAGATACGCAGTATTTT. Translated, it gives CASSIYGKEFEDTQYF.

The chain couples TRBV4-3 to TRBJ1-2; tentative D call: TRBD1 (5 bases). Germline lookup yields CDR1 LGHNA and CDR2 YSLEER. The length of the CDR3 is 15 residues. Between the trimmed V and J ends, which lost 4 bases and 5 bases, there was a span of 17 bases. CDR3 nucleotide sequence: TGCGCCAGCAGCCCCGTGGCTGCGGGGGGTTATGGCTACACCTTC. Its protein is CASSPVAAGGYGYTF.

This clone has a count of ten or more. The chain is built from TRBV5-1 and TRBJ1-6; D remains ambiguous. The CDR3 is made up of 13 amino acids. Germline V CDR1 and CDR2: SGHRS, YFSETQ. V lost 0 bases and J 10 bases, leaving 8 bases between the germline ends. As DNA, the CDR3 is TGCGCCAGCAGCTTGGACGGGGAGTCACCCCTCCACTTT. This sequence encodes CASSLDGESPLHF.

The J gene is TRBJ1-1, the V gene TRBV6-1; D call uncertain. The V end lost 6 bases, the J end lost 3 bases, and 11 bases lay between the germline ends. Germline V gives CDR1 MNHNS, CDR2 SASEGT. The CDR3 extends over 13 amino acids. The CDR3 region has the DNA TGTGCCAGCAGATATACTGAGGACACTGAAGCTTTCTTT. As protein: CASRYTEDTEAFF.

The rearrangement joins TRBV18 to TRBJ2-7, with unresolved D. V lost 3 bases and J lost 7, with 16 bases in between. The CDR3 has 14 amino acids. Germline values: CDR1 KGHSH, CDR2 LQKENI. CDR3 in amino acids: CASSPPYSVKEQYF. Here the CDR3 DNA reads TGTGCCAGCTCACCGCCGTACAGTGTAAAAGAGCAGTACTTC.

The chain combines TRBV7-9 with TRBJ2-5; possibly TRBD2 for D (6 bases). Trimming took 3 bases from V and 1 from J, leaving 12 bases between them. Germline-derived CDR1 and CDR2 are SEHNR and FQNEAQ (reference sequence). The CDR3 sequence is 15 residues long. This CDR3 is CASSFYGLTQETQYF. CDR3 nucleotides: TGTGCCAGCAGCTTCTACGGACTAACCCAAGAGACCCAGTACTTC. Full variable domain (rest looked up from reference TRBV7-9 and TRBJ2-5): DTGVSQNPRHKITKRGQNVTFRCDPISEHNRLYWYRQTLGQGPEFLTYFQNEAQLEKSRLLSDRFSAERPKGSFSTLEIQRTEQGDSAMYLCASSFYGLTQETQYFGPGTRLLVL.

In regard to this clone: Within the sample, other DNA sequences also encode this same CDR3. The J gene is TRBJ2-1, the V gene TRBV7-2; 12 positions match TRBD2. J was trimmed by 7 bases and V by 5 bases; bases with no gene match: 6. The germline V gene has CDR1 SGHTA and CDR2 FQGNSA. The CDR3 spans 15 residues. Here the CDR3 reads CASSRLAGERNEQFF. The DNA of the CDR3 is TGTGCCAGCAGCCGACTAGCGGGAGAGAGGAATGAGCAGTTCTTC.

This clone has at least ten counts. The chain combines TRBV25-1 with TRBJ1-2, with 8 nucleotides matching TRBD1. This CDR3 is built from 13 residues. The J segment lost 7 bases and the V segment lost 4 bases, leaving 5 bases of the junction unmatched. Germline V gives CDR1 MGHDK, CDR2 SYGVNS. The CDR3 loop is CASSVQGASGYTF. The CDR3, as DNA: TGTGCCAGCAGTGTTCAGGGGGCCAGTGGCTACACCTTC.

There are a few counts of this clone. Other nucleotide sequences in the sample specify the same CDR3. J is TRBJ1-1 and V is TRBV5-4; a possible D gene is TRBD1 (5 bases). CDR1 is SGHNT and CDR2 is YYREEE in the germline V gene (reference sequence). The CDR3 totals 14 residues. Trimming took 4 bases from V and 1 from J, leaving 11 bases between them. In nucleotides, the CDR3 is TGTGCCAGCAGCCTGTCCGACAGGAACACTGAAGCTTTCTTT. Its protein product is CASSLSDRNTEAFF.

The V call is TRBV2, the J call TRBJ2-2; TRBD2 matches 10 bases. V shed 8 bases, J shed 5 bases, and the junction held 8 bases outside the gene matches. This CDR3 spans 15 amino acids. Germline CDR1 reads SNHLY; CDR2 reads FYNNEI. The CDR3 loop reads CASAGTSEKTGELFF. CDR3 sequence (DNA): TGTGCCAGCGCCGGGACTAGCGAAAAAACCGGGGAGCTGTTTTTT.

CDR3 region: CASSVVGMNTEAFF. As DNA, the CDR3 is TGTGCCAGCAGCGTAGTGGGTATGAACACTGAAGCTTTCTTT. The J gene is TRBJ1-1, the V gene TRBV9, with no clear D. Trimming stripped 0 bases from V and 0 bases from J, with 6 bases between. Looked up from germline, CDR1 is SGDLS and CDR2 is YYNGEE. The CDR3 has 14 residues. The full variable domain, with the rest looked up from reference TRBV9 and TRBJ1-1, is DSGVTQTPKHLITATGQRVTLRCSPRSGDLSVYWYQQSLDQGLQFLIQYYNGEERAKGNILERFSAQQFPDLHSELNLSSLELGDSALYFCASSVVGMNTEAFFGQGTRLTVV.

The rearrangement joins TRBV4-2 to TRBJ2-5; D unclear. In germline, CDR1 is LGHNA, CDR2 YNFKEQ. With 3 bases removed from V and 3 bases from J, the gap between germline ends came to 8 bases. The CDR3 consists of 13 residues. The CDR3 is CASSQAPEETQYF. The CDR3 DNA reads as TGTGCCAGCAGCCAGGCCCCGGAAGAGACCCAGTACTTC.

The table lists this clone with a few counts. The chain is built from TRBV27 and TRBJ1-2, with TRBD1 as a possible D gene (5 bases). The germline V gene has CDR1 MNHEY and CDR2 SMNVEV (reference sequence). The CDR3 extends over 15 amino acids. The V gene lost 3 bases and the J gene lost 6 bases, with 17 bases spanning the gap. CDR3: CASSFAGWIRDGYTF. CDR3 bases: TGTGCCAGCAGTTTTGCAGGGTGGATTAGGGATGGCTACACCTTC.

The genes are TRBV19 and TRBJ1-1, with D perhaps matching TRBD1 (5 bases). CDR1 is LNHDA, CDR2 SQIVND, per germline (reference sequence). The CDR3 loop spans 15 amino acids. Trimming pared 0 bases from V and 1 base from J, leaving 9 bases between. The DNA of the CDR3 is TGTGCCAGTAGTATAGAGGGGCAGAGGAACACTGAAGCTTTCTTT. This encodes CASSIEGQRNTEAFF.

CDR3 loop: CASSQSNYEQYF. The CDR3, as DNA: TGTGCCAGCAGTCAATCGAACTACGAGCAGTACTTC. J is TRBJ2-7 and V is TRBV6-5; no clear D gene. The germline CDR1 and CDR2 sequences are MNHEY and SVGAGI. The V and J ends lost 5 bases and 3 bases respectively, with 8 bases between them. CDR3 length equals 12 residues.

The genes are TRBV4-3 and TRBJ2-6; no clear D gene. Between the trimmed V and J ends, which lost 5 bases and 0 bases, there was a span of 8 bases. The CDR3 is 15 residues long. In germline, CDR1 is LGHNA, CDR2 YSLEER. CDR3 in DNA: TGCGCCAGCAGCATGGGCACCTCTGGGGCCAACGTCCTGACTTTC. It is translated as CASSMGTSGANVLTF.

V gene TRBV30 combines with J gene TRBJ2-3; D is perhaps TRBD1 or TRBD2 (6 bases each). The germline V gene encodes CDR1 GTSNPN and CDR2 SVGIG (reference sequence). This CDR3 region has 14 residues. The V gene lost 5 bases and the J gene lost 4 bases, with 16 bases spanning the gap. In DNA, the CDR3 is TGTGCCTGGGGATTCCGAAGGGGGGCAGATACGCAGTATTTT. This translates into CAWGFRRGADTQYF.

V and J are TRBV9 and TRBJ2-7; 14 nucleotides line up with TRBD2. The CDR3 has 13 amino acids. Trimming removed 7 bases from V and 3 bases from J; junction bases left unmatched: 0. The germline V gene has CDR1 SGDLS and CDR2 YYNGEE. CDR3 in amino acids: CASGTSGSYEQYF. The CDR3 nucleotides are TGTGCCAGCGGGACTAGCGGGAGCTACGAGCAGTACTTC.

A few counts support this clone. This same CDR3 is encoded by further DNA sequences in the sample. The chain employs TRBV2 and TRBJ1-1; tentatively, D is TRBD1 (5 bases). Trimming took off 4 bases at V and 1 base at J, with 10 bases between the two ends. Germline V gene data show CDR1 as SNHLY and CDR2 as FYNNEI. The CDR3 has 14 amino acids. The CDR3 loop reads CASSARTGNTEAFF. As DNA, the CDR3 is TGTGCCAGCAGTGCGAGAACAGGGAACACTGAAGCTTTCTTT.

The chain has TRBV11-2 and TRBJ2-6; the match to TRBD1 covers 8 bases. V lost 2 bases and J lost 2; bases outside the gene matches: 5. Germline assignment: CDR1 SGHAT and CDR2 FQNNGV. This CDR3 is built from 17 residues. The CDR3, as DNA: TGTGCCAGCAGCTTACCGAAGACAGGGGCTGGGGCCAACGTCCTGACTTTC. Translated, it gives CASSLPKTGAGANVLTF.